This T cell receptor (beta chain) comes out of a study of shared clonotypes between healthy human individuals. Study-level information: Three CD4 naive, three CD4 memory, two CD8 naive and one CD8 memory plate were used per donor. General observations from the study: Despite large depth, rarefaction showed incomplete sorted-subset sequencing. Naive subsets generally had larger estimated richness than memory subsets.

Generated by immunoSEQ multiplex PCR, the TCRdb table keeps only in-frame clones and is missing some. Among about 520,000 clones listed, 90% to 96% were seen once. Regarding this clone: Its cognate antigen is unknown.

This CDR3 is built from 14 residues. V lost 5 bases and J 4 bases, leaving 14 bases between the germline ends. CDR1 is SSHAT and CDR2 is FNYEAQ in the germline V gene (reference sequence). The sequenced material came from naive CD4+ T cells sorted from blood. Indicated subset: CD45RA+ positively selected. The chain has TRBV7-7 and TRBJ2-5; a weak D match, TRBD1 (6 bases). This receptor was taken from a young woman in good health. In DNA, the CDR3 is TGTGCCAGCAGCGTCGGGGACATGGGAGAGACCCAGTACTTC. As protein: CASSVGDMGETQYF.